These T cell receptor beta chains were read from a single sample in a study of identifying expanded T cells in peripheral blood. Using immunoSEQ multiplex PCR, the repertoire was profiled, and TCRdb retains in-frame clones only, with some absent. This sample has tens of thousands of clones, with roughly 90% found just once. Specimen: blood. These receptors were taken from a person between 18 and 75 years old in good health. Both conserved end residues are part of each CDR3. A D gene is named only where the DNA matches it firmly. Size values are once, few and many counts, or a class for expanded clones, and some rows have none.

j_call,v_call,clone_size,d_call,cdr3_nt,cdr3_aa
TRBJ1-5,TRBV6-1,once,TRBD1,TGTGCCAGCACTGCCCGGGACAGGGTTGCTCAGCCCCAGCATTTT,CASTARDRVAQPQHF
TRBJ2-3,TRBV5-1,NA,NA,TGCGCCAGCAGCTTGGGGGCTAGCACAGATACGCAGTATTTT,CASSLGASTDTQYF
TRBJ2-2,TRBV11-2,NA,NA,TGTGCCAGCAGCCCACTCCCGGGGGGCGGGAACACCGGGGAGCTGTTTTTT,CASSPLPGGGNTGELFF
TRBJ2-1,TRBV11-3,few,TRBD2,TGTGCCAGCAGCTTATACGCCTTTTCGGGACTAGAAATTACTAATGAGCAGTTCTTC,CASSLYAFSGLEITNEQFF
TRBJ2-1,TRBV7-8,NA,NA,TGTGCCAGCAGCCTCCATGAACAGGGCGCTGAGCAGTTCTTC,CASSLHEQGAEQFF
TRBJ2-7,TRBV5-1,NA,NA,TGCGCCAGCAGCTCGACAGGTCAAAGGACCTACGAGCAGTACTTC,CASSSTGQRTYEQYF
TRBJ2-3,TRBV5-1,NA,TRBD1,TGCGCCAGCAGCGTGGGACAGGGAGACACAGATACGCAGTATTTT,CASSVGQGDTDTQYF
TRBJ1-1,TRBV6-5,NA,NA,TGTGCCAGCAGCCGGGGGTACACTGAAGCTTTCTTT,CASSRGYTEAFF
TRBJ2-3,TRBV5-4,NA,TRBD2,TGTGCCAGCAGCTTGGGATTTAGCGGGATAGACCCCACAGATACGCAGTATTTT,CASSLGFSGIDPTDTQYF
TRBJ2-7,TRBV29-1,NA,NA,TGCAGCGTCCGTCGGGAGACACCCTTTTTGGAGCAGTACTTC,CSVRRETPFLEQYF
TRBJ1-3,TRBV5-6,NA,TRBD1,TGTGCCAGCAGCGCCGGCTACAGGGGGAAAACTGGAAACACCATATATTTT,CASSAGYRGKTGNTIYF
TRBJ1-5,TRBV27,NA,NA,TGTGCCAGCAGTTTCTATTACGGCGGGGGCAATCAGCCCCAGCATTTT,CASSFYYGGGNQPQHF
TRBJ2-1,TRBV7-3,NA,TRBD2,TGTGCCAGCAGACCCTCGGCCGCGGGAGGTTCCAATGAGCAGTTCTTC,CASRPSAAGGSNEQFF
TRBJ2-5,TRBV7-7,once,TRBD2,TGTGCCAGCAGCTCTGGAGGAGCGGGGGGGAAGCGGTTAGAGACCCAGTACTTC,CASSSGGAGGKRLETQYF
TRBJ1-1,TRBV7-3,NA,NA,TGTGCCAGCAGTCCCCTGACACCTGCGAACACTGAAGCTTTCTTT,CASSPLTPANTEAFF
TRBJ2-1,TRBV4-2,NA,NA,TGTGCCAGCAGCGAACGACCTATAGTCAATGAGCAGTTCTTC,CASSERPIVNEQFF
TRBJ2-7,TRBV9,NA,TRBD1,TGTGCCAGCAGCCAGACAGGGCGCGAGCAGTACTTC,CASSQTGREQYF
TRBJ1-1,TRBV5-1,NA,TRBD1,TGCGCCAGCAGCTCGGGGACAGGGGGCACTGAAGCTTTCTTT,CASSSGTGGTEAFF
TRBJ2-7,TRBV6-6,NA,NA,TGTGCCAGCAGTTATAGGCTTACCTACGAGCAGTACTTC,CASSYRLTYEQYF
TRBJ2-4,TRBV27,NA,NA,TGTGCCAGCAGTTCGGGGATAGACGGCATTCAGTACTTC,CASSSGIDGIQYF
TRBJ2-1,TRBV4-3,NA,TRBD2,TGCGCCAGCAGCCAAGATTCGGGAGGGTACAATGAGCAGTTCTTC,CASSQDSGGYNEQFF
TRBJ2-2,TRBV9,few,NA,TGTGCCAGCAGGGATGAGGGGCGGGGCACCGGGGAGCTGTTTTTT,CASRDEGRGTGELFF
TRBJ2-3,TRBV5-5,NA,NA,TGTGCCAGCAGACCAGTTGGTACACAGGTCGTAGATACGCAGTATTTT,CASRPVGTQVVDTQYF
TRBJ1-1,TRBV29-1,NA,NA,TGCAGCGTTGTGGTCATTACAGGGAACACTGAAGCTTTCTTT,CSVVVITGNTEAFF
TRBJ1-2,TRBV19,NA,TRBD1,TGTGCCAGTAGTATAGGGGACAGCGACTACTATGGCTACACCTTC,CASSIGDSDYYGYTF
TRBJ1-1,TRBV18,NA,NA,TGTGCCAGCTCACCAGATCTGGGAGGGACTGAAGCTTTCTTT,CASSPDLGGTEAFF
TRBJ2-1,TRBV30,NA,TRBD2,TGTGCCTGGAGTGTGCGGCTAGCGGGTTACAATGAGCAGTTCTTC,CAWSVRLAGYNEQFF
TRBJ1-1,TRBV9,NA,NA,TGTGCCAGCAGCGTTGGCAATGGGAACACTGAAGCTTTCTTT,CASSVGNGNTEAFF
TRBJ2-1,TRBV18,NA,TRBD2,TGTGCCAGCTCACCGTGGACTAGCGGGGGAAAGAATGAGCAGTTCTTC,CASSPWTSGGKNEQFF
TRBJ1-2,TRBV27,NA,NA,TGTGCCAGCAGTTTGAGACCAGGAATGGATGGCTACACCTTC,CASSLRPGMDGYTF
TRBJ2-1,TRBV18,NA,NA,TGTGCCAGCTCGCCGGTCAGCAATGAGCAGTTCTTC,CASSPVSNEQFF
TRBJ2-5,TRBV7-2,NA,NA,TGTGCCAGCAGCTTAGGACTGGGAAAGCAAACCCAGTACTTC,CASSLGLGKQTQYF
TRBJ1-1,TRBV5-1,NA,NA,TGCGCCAGCAGCTTGGGTGGCCCCACTGAAGCTTTCTTT,CASSLGGPTEAFF
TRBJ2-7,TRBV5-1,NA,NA,TGCGCCAGCAGCGCGCTACTAGGAGCTTACGAGCAGTACTTC,CASSALLGAYEQYF
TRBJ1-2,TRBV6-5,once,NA,TGTGCCAGCAGTGAGAAACTGTACTCCTATGGCTACACCTTC,CASSEKLYSYGYTF
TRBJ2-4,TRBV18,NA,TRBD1,TGTGCCAGCTCGCGTCGGACAGGGTCGGGAAACATTCAGTACTTC,CASSRRTGSGNIQYF
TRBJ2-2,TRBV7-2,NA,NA,TGTGCCAGCAGCCTACACAAACAGGGAGCCGGCACCGGGGAGCTGTTTTTT,CASSLHKQGAGTGELFF
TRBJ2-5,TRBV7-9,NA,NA,TGTGCCAGCAGCTTAGACGACGGGCTCGAGACCCAGTACTTC,CASSLDDGLETQYF
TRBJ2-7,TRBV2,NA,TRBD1,TGTGCCAGCATCCAAAGGACAGGGGACGTCGAGCAGTACTTC,CASIQRTGDVEQYF
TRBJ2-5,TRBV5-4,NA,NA,TGTGCCAGCAGCTTAACCGACCAAGAGACCCAGTACTTC,CASSLTDQETQYF
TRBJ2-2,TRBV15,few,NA,TGTGCCACCAGCAGAGATTATGGCAAGAACGGGGAGCTGTTTTTT,CATSRDYGKNGELFF
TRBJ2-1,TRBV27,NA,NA,TGTGCCAGCAGCCTAAAAGCAGGGGGAGGGGTCAATGAGCAGTTCTTC,CASSLKAGGGVNEQFF